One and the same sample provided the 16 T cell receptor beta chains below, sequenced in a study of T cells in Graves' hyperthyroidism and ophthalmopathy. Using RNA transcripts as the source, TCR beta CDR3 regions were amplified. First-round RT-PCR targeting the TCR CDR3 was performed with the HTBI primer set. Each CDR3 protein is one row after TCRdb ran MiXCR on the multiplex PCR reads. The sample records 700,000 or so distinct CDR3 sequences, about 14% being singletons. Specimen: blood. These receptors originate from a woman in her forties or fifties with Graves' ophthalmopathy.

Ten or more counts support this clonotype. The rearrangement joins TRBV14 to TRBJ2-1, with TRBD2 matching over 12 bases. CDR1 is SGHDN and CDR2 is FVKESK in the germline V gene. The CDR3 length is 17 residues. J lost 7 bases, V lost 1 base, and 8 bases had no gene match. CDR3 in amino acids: CASSQALTSGRANEQFF. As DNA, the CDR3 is TGTGCCAGCAGCCAAGCCCTGACTAGCGGGAGAGCGAATGAGCAGTTCTTC.

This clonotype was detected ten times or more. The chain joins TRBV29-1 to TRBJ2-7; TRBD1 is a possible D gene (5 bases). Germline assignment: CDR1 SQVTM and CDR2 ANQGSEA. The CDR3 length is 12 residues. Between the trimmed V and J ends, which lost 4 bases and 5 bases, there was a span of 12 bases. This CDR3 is CSVVQGFNEQYF. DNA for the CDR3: TGCAGCGTTGTGCAGGGCTTCAACGAGCAGTACTTC.

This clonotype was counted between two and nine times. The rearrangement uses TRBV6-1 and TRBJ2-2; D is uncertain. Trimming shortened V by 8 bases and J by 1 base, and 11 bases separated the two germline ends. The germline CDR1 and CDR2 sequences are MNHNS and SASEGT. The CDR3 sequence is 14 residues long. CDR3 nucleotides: TGTGCCAGCCGCAGACTTCTGAACACCGGGGAGCTGTTTTTT. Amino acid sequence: CASRRLLNTGELFF.

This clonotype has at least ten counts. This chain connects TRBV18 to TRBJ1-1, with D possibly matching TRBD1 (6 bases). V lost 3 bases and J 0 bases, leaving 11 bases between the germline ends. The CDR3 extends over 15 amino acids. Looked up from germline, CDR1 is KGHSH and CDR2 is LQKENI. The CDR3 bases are TGTGCCAGCTCACCTACAGGGTCGCTGAACACTGAAGCTTTCTTT. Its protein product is CASSPTGSLNTEAFF.

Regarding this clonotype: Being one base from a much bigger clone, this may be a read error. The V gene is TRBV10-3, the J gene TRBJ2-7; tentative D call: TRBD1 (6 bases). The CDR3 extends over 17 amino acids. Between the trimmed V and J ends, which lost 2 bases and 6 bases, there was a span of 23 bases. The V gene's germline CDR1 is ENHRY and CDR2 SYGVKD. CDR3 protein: CAISEPPGHFPGGEQYF. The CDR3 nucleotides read TGTGCCATCAGTGAGCCACCGGGACATTTCCCTGGAGGCGAGCAGTACTTC.

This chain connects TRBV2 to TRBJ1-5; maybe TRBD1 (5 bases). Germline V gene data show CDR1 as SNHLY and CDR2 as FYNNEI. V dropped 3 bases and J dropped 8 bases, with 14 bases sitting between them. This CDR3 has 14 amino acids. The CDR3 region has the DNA TGTGCCAGCAGTGACGGCAGGGAGGATAAGCCCCAGCATTTT. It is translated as CASSDGREDKPQHF. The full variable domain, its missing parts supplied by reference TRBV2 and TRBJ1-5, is EPEVTQTPSHQVTQMGQEVILRCVPISNHLYFYWYRQILGQKVEFLVSFYNNEISEKSEIFDDQFSVERPDGSNFTLKIRSTKLEDSAMYFCASSDGREDKPQHFGDGTRLSIL.

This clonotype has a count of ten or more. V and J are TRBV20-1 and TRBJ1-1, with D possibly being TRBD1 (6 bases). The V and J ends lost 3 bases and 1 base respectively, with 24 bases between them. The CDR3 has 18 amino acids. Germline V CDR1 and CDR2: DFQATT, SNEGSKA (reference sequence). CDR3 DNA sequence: TGCAGTGCTAGGGGGGGTTGGACAGCCTCCGATGGGAACACTGAAGCTTTCTTT. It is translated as CSARGGWTASDGNTEAFF.

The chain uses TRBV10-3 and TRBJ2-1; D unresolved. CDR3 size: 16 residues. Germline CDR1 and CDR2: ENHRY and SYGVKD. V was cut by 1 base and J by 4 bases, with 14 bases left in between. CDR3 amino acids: CAISEFRQSLYNEQFF. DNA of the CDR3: TGTGCCATCAGTGAGTTCAGACAATCTTTATACAATGAGCAGTTCTTC.

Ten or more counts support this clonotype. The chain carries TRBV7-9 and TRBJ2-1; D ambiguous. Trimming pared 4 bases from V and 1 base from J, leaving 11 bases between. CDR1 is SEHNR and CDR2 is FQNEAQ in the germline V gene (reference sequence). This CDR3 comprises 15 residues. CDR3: CASSSIVWSYNEQFF. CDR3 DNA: TGTGCCAGCAGCTCCATAGTTTGGTCCTACAATGAGCAGTTCTTC.

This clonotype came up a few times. CDR3: CASSPLSGRNYEQYF. CDR3 coding DNA: TGTGCCAGCTCACCACTTAGCGGGAGGAACTACGAGCAGTACTTC. The chain links TRBV18 to TRBJ2-7; 10 bases are shared with TRBD2. This CDR3 is 15 amino acids long. The germline V gene has CDR1 KGHSH and CDR2 LQKENI. The V gene end was trimmed by 1 base and the J gene end by 3 bases; junction bases not matched to a gene: 3.

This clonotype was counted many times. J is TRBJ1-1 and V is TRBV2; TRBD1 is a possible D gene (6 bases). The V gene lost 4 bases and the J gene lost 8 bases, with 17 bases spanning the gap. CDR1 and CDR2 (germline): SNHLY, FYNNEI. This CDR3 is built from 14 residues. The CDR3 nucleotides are TGTGCCAGCAGTGTGAGACAGGTGGTGTCAGAAGCTTTCTTT. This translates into CASSVRQVVSEAFF.

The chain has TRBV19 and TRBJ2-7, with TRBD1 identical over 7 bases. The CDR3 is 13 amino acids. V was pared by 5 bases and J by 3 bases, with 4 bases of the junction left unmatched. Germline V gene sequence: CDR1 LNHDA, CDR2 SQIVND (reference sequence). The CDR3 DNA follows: TGTGCCAGTAGTCGGCAGGGGGACTACGAGCAGTACTTC. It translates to CASSRQGDYEQYF.

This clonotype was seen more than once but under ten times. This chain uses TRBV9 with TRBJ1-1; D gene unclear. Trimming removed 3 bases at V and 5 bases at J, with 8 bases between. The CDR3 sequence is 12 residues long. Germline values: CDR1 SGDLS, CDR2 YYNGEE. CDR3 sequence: CASSDISTEAFF. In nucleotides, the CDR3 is TGTGCCAGCAGCGATATATCAACTGAAGCTTTCTTT.

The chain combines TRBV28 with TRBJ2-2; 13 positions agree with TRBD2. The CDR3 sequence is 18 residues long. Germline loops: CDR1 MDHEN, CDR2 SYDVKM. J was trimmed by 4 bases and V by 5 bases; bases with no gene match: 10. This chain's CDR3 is CASSTLSGTSGTTGELFF. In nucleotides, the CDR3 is TGTGCCAGCAGTACTCTCTCCGGGACTAGCGGGACCACCGGGGAGCTGTTTTTT.

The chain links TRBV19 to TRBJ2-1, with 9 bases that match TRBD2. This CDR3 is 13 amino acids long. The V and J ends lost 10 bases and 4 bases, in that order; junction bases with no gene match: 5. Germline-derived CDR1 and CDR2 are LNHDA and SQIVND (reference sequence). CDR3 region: CATNLAGYNEQFF. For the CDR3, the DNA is TGTGCCACCAACCTAGCGGGATACAATGAGCAGTTCTTC.

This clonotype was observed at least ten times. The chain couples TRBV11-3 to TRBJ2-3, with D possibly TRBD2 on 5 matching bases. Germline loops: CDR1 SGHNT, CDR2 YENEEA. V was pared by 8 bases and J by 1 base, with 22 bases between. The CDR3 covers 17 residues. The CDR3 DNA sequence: TGTGCCAGCCATCCTGGTTGGGAGAGGGCAGGCACAGATACGCAGTATTTT. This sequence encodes CASHPGWERAGTDTQYF. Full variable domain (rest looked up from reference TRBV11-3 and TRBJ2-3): EAGVVQSPRYKIIEKKQPVAFWCNPISGHNTLYWYLQNLGQGPELLIRYENEEAVDDSQLPKDRFSAERLKGVDSTLKIQPAELGDSAVYLCASHPGWERAGTDTQYFGPGTRLTVL.